These 13 T cell receptor beta chains share one sample of origin, sequenced in a study of T cell repertoires in cytomegalovirus infection. The antigens for these receptors are not known. Each CDR3 protein is one row after TCRdb ran MiXCR on the reads. The sample has approximately 89,000 distinct CDR3 sequences, under 30% seen once. The source was CD8+ T cells from cultured PBMCs, collected from culture after CMV antigen stimulation. The receptors here all came from a human donor in good health (CMV status not recorded). Some clones in this sample may be carry-over from other donors' samples.

This clonotype was seen only a few times. The rearrangement joins TRBV12-3 or TRBV12-4 to TRBJ1-1; TRBD1 might be the D (6 bases). The CDR3 extends over 13 amino acids. V was clipped by 6 bases and J by 5 bases, with 13 bases between them. The CDR3 region is CASRDSSSTEAFF. CDR3 bases: TGTGCCAGCAGGGACAGCAGCTCTACTGAAGCTTTCTTT.

The sample holds many counts of this clonotype. The gene calls are TRBV7-9 and TRBJ2-6; a possible D gene is TRBD1 (6 bases). From germline, CDR1 is SEHNR and CDR2 FQNEAQ (reference sequence). V gave up 6 bases and J gave up 4 bases, with 13 bases separating them. The length of the CDR3 is 15 residues. For the CDR3, the DNA is TGTGCCAGCAGTTCTACAGGGACCGGGGCCAACGTCCTGACTTTC. Its translation is CASSSTGTGANVLTF.

The chain has TRBV6-6 and TRBJ1-1, with 7 bases matching TRBD1. Germline CDR1 and CDR2: MNHNY and SVGAGI (reference sequence). This CDR3 has 17 amino acids. Trimming removed 2 bases from V and 0 bases from J; junction bases left unmatched: 9. The CDR3 reads CASSYTFGQEMNTEAFF. The CDR3 bases are TGTGCCAGCAGTTACACGTTCGGACAGGAGATGAACACTGAAGCTTTCTTT.

This clonotype has a handful of counts. The rearrangement links TRBV12-3 or TRBV12-4 to TRBJ1-2; 9 positions agree with TRBD1. CDR3 length equals 18 residues. Losses at the gene ends were 5 bases for V and 4 bases for J; bases not matched to a gene: 17. CDR3 in amino acids: CASSGVGDRDPESYGYTF. CDR3 sequence (DNA): TGTGCCAGCAGTGGTGTGGGGGACAGGGACCCCGAATCCTATGGCTACACCTTC.

The J gene is TRBJ2-5, the V gene TRBV12-3 or TRBV12-4; TRBD2 agrees at 10 bases. Losses at the gene ends were 6 bases for V and 4 bases for J; bases not matched to a gene: 8. The CDR3 is made up of 15 amino acids. The CDR3 loop reads CASRPSGGAGETQYF. CDR3 coding DNA: TGTGCCAGCAGGCCCAGCGGGGGGGCCGGAGAGACCCAGTACTTC.

This clonotype was counted many times. The chain is built from TRBV6-5 and TRBJ2-7; either TRBD1 or TRBD2 may fit D (6 bases each). CDR1 is MNHEY and CDR2 is SVGAGI in the germline V gene. This CDR3 region has 14 residues. The V and J ends lost 0 bases and 5 bases respectively, with 11 bases between them. The CDR3 coding sequence is TGTGCCAGCAGTTACTCGACCGGGGGCGACGAGCAGTACTTC. Translation: CASSYSTGGDEQYF.

This clonotype was observed many times. The chain is built from TRBV14 and TRBJ2-5; D is possibly TRBD2 (6 bases). Trimming left V 0 bases short and J 2 bases short, with 19 bases between. Germline CDR1 reads SGHDN; CDR2 reads FVKESK. This CDR3 region has 18 residues. Here the CDR3 reads CASSQDIPGTLNQETQYF. The CDR3 DNA follows: TGTGCCAGCAGCCAAGACATACCCGGGACTCTAAATCAAGAGACCCAGTACTTC. Complete variable domain (other parts from reference TRBV14 and TRBJ2-5): EAGVTQFPSHSVIEKGQTVTLRCDPISGHDNLYWYRRVMGKEIKFLLHFVKESKQDESGMPNNRFLAERTGGTYSTLKVQPAELEDSGVYFCASSQDIPGTLNQETQYFGPGTRLLVL.

This clonotype was recorded many times. V gene TRBV7-9 combines with J gene TRBJ2-2; 7 bases agree with TRBD1. This CDR3 contains 15 residues. The V gene's germline CDR1 is SEHNR and CDR2 FQNEAQ (reference sequence). V lost 6 bases, J lost 0 bases, and 4 bases stayed unmatched. The CDR3 spells CASRTQGANTGELFF. In nucleotides, the CDR3 is TGTGCCAGCAGGACCCAGGGGGCGAACACCGGGGAGCTGTTTTTT.

The sample holds a few counts of this clonotype. The rearrangement links TRBV11-3 to TRBJ2-2, with D possibly matching TRBD1 (6 bases). Per germline, CDR1 SGHNT and CDR2 YENEEA. V was pared by 6 bases and J by 9 bases, with 11 bases between. The CDR3 loop spans 12 amino acids. The CDR3 bases are TGTGCCAGCAGTCCGGACAGTTGGGAGCTGTTTTTT. Translating gives CASSPDSWELFF. Combining the CDR3 with reference TRBV11-3 and TRBJ2-2 gives the whole variable domain EAGVVQSPRYKIIEKKQPVAFWCNPISGHNTLYWYLQNLGQGPELLIRYENEEAVDDSQLPKDRFSAERLKGVDSTLKIQPAELGDSAVYLCASSPDSWELFFGEGSRLTVL.

In its sample, this clonotype was seen many times. This sequence joins TRBV12-3 or TRBV12-4 and TRBJ2-2; D tentatively fits TRBD1 or TRBD2 (5 bases each). Trimming cost V 5 bases and J 7 bases, with 11 bases left between them. The CDR3 spans 13 residues. The CDR3 here is CASSPGPGGELFF. DNA of the CDR3: TGTGCCAGCAGTCCGGGGCCGGGCGGGGAGCTGTTTTTT.

The CDR3 loop reads CASSSGGGYNQPQHF. Written as DNA, the CDR3 is TGTGCCAGCAGCTCGGGTGGGGGGTACAATCAGCCCCAGCATTTT. V is TRBV5-5 and J is TRBJ1-5; possibly TRBD1 for D (5 bases). The CDR3 spans 15 residues. The germline V gene has CDR1 SGHKS and CDR2 YYEKEE (reference sequence). Between the trimmed V and J ends, which lost 3 bases and 3 bases, there was a span of 13 bases.

V usage is TRBV6-6 and J usage is TRBJ2-1; D is undetermined. The CDR3 length is 12 residues. The germline CDR1 and CDR2 sequences are MNHNY and SVGAGI (reference sequence). Trimming shortened V by 4 bases and J by 8 bases, and 9 bases separated the two germline ends. As DNA, the CDR3 is TGTGCCAGCAGTTCAGACCGGGATGAGCAGTTCTTC. Residues: CASSSDRDEQFF.

This clonotype was seen at least ten times. The V and J genes are TRBV4-1 and TRBJ2-7; D might be TRBD1 (5 bases). Trimming shortened V by 1 base and J by 5 bases, and 9 bases separated the two germline ends. Germline values: CDR1 MGHRA, CDR2 YSYEKL. The CDR3 has 13 amino acids. CDR3 loop: CASSQARGDEQYF. CDR3 sequence (DNA): TGCGCCAGCAGCCAAGCTAGGGGTGACGAGCAGTACTTC.